These 12 T cell receptor beta chains were sequenced from one sample in a study of T-cell memory formation after mild COVID-19. TCRdb re-called the 5' RACE reads through MiXCR, storing one row per CDR3 protein. The sample comprises under 250,000 distinct CDR3 sequences, approximately 15% of which are singletons, and 2.1% rests with the top ten. The sample consisted of PBMCs or a T cell subset sorted from them (not recorded which). The receptors stem from an adult woman who had mild COVID-19 (a few samples of this study predate the infection). Cell type and time point are not known.

The genes are TRBV24-1 and TRBJ2-1, with unresolved D. V lost 9 bases to trimming and J lost 8 bases, with 22 bases between them. Germline V gene lookup returns CDR1 KGHDR and CDR2 SFDVKD. There are 15 residues in the CDR3. DNA for the CDR3: TGTGCCACCGGGTCTTGGGGTCGACGGGCAGATGAGCAGTTCTTC. It codes for CATGSWGRRADEQFF.

This clonotype was counted a few times. The chain uses TRBV19 and TRBJ1-1; D gene ambiguous. V lost 3 bases and J 0 bases, leaving 11 bases between the germline ends. In germline, CDR1 is LNHDA, CDR2 SQIVND (reference sequence). The CDR3 runs to 15 residues. This CDR3 is CASSITLTMNTEAFF. Here the CDR3 DNA reads TGTGCCAGTAGTATTACTCTAACAATGAACACTGAAGCTTTCTTT.

At least ten counts were recorded for this clonotype. The J gene is TRBJ2-1, the V gene TRBV7-2; TRBD2 aligns across 9 bases. CDR3 length equals 15 residues. Per germline, CDR1 SGHTA and CDR2 FQGNSA. Trimming took 5 bases from V and 7 from J; bases not matched to a gene: 9. This CDR3 is CASSPRAGGGNEQFF. As DNA, the CDR3 is TGTGCCAGCAGCCCTAGGGCGGGAGGGGGAAATGAGCAGTTCTTC.

This clonotype was detected a few times. The chain combines TRBV4-1 with TRBJ1-6; D not certain. The germline V gene encodes CDR1 MGHRA and CDR2 YSYEKL. V lost 4 bases, J lost 7 bases, and 20 bases lay in between. The CDR3 covers 17 residues. DNA of the CDR3: TGCGCCAGCAGCCTCGGCCGGGATCTAAAAGTGAATTCACCCCTCCACTTT. Its protein is CASSLGRDLKVNSPLHF.

This chain uses TRBV18 with TRBJ2-7, with 10 bases aligning to TRBD1. There are 13 residues in the CDR3. V was clipped by 6 bases and J by 5 bases; unmatched bases: 4. Per germline, CDR1 KGHSH and CDR2 LQKENI. CDR3 loop: CASSMTGGHEQYF. The CDR3 region has the DNA TGTGCCAGCTCCATGACAGGGGGCCACGAGCAGTACTTC.

In regard to this clonotype: At one boundary the junction diverges from the germline segment, which might be a read error. The chain combines TRBV7-2 with TRBJ2-1; the D gene is possibly TRBD2 (6 bases). This CDR3 is 13 amino acids long. Germline CDR1 is SGHTA and CDR2 is FQGNSA. The CDR3 coding sequence is TGTGCCAGAAGCTTAGGTGGGGGGATTGAGCAGTTCTTC. Translation: CARSLGGGIEQFF.

This clonotype has a count of ten or more. The chain has TRBV4-1 and TRBJ2-7, with a weak D call TRBD2 (5 bases). V lost 4 bases, J lost 2 bases, and 21 bases lay in between. Germline CDR1 is MGHRA and CDR2 is YSYEKL. This CDR3 is built from 17 residues. In DNA form, the CDR3 reads TGCGCCAGCAGCCGAAAGATGTCGAGGGAACCAACCTACGAGCAGTACTTC. Residues: CASSRKMSREPTYEQYF.

The chain links TRBV3-1 to TRBJ1-1; perhaps TRBD1 as D (6 bases). CDR3 length: 12 residues. Germline lookup yields CDR1 LGHDT and CDR2 YNNKEL (reference sequence). Trimming left V 1 base short and J 10 bases short, with 10 bases between. This CDR3 is CASSQGPGAAFF. As DNA, the CDR3 is TGTGCCAGCAGCCAAGGTCCAGGGGCAGCTTTCTTT.

This clonotype was observed once. V gene TRBV7-9 combines with J gene TRBJ2-1, with 7 bases fitting TRBD2. Germline-derived CDR1 and CDR2 are SEHNR and FQNEAQ (reference sequence). V shed 5 bases, J shed 7 bases, and the junction held 11 bases outside the gene matches. CDR3 length: 15 amino acids. The CDR3 sequence: CASSPWAGAGNEQFF. The CDR3, as DNA: TGTGCCAGCAGCCCCTGGGCGGGAGCGGGAAATGAGCAGTTCTTC. The whole variable domain, remainder taken from reference TRBV7-9 and TRBJ2-1, is DTGVSQNPRHKITKRGQNVTFRCDPISEHNRLYWYRQTLGQGPEFLTYFQNEAQLEKSRLLSDRFSAERPKGSFSTLEIQRTEQGDSAMYLCASSPWAGAGNEQFFGPGTRLTVL.

In its sample, this clonotype was seen a few times. The V call is TRBV20-1, the J call TRBJ1-1; maybe TRBD1 (5 bases). Germline values: CDR1 DFQATT, CDR2 SNEGSKA (reference sequence). The V end was cut by 0 bases, the J end by 1 base, with 15 bases between. The CDR3 sequence is 16 residues long. CDR3 region: CSAREPHRGSNTEAFF. The CDR3 region has the DNA TGCAGTGCTAGAGAACCACACCGGGGGTCGAACACTGAAGCTTTCTTT.

This clonotype was counted many times. The chain recombines TRBV12-3 or TRBV12-4 with TRBJ2-1, with 8 positions matching TRBD2. The CDR3 sequence is 15 residues long. The V and J ends lost 5 bases and 7 bases, in that order; junction bases with no gene match: 10. The CDR3 coding sequence is TGTGCCAGCAGTAGTACTAGCGGCACCGGAAATGAGCAGTTCTTC. Its protein is CASSSTSGTGNEQFF.

This clonotype was detected only a few times. V is TRBV3-1 and J is TRBJ2-7; no reliable D call. Trimming took off 1 base at V and 2 bases at J, with 9 bases between the two ends. The CDR3 runs to 14 residues. CDR1 and CDR2 from the germline V gene are LGHDT and YNNKEL (reference sequence). CDR3 in amino acids: CASSQGTEPYEQYF. Here the CDR3 DNA reads TGTGCCAGCAGCCAAGGAACAGAACCCTACGAGCAGTACTTC.